The clone carrying this T cell receptor beta chain was observed at least ten times. Antigen: not known. This sample was taken from a study of T-cell reconstitution after alpha-beta-depleted transplantation in children. Study-level results: When one year had passed after transplant, most T-cell counts and diversity came from newly produced T cells. The origin of high day-60 TCRbeta diversity in some patients lay in surviving recipient T cells and thymic progenitors. About two months after transplant, alpha-beta T cells reportedly came from several hundred expanded graft clones.

This CDR3 contains 17 residues. V lost 6 bases and J 3 bases, leaving 24 bases between the germline ends. From germline, CDR1 is SGHAT and CDR2 FQDESV (reference sequence). A TCRbeta library incorporating unique molecular identifiers was prepared. TCRdb re-called the PCR reads through MiXCR, storing one row per CDR3 protein. Here the sample spans thousands of distinct CDR3 sequences, over 20% being singletons. The chain couples TRBV11-1 to TRBJ2-7, with D perhaps TRBD2 (5 bases). The sequenced sample was PBMCs, mostly from graft donor cells, obtained 60 days after TCRalphabeta/CD19-depleted stem cell transplant. This clonotype was obtained from a male patient aged 2-15 years who had a stem cell transplant for acute lymphoblastic leukemia, so the T cells may come from the graft donor. CDR3 nucleotides: TGTGCCAGCAGGGTAGCGAGTTTCACCGGAGGCCACTACGAGCAGTACTTC. As protein: CASRVASFTGGHYEQYF.